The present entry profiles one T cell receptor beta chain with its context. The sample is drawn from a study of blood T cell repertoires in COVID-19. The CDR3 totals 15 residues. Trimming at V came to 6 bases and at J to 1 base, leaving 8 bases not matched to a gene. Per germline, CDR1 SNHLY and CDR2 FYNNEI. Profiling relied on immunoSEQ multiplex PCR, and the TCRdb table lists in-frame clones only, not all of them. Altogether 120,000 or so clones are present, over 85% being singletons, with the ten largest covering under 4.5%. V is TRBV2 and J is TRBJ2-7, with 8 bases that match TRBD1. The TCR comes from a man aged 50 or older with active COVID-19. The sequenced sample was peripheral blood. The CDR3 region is CASRVPGQASYEQYF. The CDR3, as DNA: TGTGCCAGCAGGGTACCGGGACAGGCTTCCTACGAGCAGTACTTC.